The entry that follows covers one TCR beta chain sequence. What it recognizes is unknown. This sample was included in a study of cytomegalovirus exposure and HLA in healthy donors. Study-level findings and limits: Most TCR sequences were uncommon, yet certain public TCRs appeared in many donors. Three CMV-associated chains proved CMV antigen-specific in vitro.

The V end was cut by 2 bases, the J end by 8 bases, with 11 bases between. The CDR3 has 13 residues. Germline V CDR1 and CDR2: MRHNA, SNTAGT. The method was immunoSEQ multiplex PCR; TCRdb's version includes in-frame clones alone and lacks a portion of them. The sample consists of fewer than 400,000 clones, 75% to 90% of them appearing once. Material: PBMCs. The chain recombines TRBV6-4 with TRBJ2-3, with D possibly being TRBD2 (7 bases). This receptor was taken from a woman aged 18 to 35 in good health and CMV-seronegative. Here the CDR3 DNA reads TGTGCCAGCAGTGACGTGAGGGGGGGTACGCAGTATTTT. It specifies CASSDVRGGTQYF.